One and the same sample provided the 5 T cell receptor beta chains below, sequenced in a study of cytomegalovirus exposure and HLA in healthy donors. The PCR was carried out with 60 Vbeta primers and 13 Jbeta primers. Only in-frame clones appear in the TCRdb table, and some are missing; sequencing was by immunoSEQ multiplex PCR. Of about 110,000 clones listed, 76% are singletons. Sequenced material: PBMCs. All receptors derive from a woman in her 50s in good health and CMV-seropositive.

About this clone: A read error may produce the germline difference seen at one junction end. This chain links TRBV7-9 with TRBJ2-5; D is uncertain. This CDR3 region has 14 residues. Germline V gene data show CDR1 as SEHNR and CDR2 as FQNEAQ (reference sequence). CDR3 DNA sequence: TGTTCCAGCAGCTTAGATGCGTACCAAGAGACCCAGTACTTC. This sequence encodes CSSSLDAYQETQYF.

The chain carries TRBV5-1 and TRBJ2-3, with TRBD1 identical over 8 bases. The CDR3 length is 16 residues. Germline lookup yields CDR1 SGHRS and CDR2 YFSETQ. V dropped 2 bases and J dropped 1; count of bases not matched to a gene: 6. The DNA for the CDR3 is TGCGCCAGCAGCTTTAGCAGGGGGCAAGGCACAGATACGCAGTATTTT. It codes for CASSFSRGQGTDTQYF. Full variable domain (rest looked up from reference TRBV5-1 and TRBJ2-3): KAGVTQTPRYLIKTRGQQVTLSCSPISGHRSVSWYQQTPGQGLQFLFEYFSETQRNKGNFPGRFSGRQFSNSRSEMNVSTLELGDSALYLCASSFSRGQGTDTQYFGPGTRLTVL.

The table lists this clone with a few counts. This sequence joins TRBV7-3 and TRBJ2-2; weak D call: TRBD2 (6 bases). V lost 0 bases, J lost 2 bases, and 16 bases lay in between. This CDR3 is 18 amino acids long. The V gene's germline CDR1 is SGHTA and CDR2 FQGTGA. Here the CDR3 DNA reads TGTGCCAGCAGCTTAACTGTACCCGCCGGGACTAACACCGGGGAGCTGTTTTTT. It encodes CASSLTVPAGTNTGELFF.

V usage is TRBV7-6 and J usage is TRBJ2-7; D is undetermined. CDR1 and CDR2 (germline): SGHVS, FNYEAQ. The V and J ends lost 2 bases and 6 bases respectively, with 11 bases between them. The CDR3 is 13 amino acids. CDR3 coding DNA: TGTGCCAGCAGCTTATATGGCCCCGTCGAGCAGTACTTC. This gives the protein CASSLYGPVEQYF.

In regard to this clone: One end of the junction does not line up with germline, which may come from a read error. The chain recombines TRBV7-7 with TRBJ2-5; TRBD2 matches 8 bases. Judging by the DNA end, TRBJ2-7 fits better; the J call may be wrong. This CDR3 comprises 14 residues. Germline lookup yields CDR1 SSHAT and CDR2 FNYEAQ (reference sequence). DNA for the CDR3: TGTGCTAGCAGCCCCGATGCGGGGGGCTACGAGCAGTACTTC. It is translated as CASSPDAGGYEQYF.